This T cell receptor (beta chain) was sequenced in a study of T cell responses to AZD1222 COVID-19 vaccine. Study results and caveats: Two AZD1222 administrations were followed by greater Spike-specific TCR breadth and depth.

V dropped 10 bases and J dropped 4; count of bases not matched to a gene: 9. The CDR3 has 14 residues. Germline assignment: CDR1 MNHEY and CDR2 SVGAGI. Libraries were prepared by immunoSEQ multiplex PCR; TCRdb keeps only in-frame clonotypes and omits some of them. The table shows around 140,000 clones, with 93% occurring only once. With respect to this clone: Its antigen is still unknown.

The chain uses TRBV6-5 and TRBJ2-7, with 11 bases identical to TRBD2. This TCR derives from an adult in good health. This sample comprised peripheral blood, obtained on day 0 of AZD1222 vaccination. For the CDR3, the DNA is TGTGCCACAGGACGTAGCGGGAGGGGTTACGAGCAGTACTTC. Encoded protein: CATGRSGRGYEQYF.